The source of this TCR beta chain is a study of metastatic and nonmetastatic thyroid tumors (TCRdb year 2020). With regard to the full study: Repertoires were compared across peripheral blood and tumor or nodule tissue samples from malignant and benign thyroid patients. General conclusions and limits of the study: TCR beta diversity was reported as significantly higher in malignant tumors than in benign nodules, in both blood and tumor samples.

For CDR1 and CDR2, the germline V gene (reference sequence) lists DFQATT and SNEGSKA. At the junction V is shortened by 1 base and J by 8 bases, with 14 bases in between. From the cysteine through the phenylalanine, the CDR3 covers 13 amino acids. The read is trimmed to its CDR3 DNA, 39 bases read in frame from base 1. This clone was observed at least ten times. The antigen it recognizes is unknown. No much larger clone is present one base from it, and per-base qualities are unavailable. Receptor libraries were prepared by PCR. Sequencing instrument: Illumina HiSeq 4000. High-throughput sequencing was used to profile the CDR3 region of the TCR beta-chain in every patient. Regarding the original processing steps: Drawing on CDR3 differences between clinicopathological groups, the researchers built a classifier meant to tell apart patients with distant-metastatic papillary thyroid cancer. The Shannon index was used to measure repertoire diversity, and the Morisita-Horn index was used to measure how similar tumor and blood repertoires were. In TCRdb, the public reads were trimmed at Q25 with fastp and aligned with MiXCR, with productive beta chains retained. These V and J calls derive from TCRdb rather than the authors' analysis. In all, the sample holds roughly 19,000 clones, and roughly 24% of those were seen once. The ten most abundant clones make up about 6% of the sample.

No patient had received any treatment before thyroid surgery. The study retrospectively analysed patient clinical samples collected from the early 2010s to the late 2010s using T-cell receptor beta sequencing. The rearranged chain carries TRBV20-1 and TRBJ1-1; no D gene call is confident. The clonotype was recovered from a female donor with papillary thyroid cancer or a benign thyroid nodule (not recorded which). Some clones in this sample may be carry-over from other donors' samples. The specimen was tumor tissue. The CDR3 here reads CSARAPTSMEAFF. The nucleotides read TGCAGTGCTAGAGCCCCGACCAGTATGGAAGCTTTCTTT.